Below, 21 T cell receptor beta chains from the same sample are listed, as sequenced in a study of vaccination effects on CD4 cells after COVID-19. Antigen-specific CD4+ T cells were first expanded with viral peptide pools by the ViraFEST assay and only then sequenced. Subsequent to a culture period of under 11 days, CD4+ T cells were isolated. Between March and December 2020, the person had a SARS-CoV-2 infection that PCR confirmed. Each participant received a vaccine that was either BNT162b2 or mRNA-1273, given as two doses. Some clones are missing from TCRdb's copy, which holds only in-frame ones; the method was immunoSEQ multiplex PCR. The sample lists fewer than 15,000 clones, 73% occurring once. For these receptors, no antigen is known. The sequencing here drew on CD4+ T cells from PBMCs cultured with HCoV-NL63 spike peptides, taken after COVID-19 vaccination. Receptor source: a human donor who had a prior SARS-CoV-2 infection.

This chain connects TRBV5-1 to TRBJ1-6; no definite D call. The CDR3 consists of 17 residues. The ends were cut back, 4 bases at V and 7 bases at J, with 21 bases in the middle. Germline lookup yields CDR1 SGHRS and CDR2 YFSETQ. CDR3 coding DNA: TGCGCCAGCAGCCCCCCTATGAGTGTTCAAAGGAATTCACCCCTCCACTTT. It encodes CASSPPMSVQRNSPLHF.

The genes are TRBV6-5 and TRBJ1-1, with 7 bases identical to TRBD1. The CDR3 runs to 14 residues. The ends lost 7 bases at V and 4 bases at J; junction bases unmatched: 9. Germline CDR1 and CDR2: MNHEY and SVGAGI. CDR3 region: CASTKGGASTEAFF. CDR3 coding DNA: TGTGCCAGCACTAAAGGGGGCGCGTCCACTGAAGCTTTCTTT.

The rearrangement links TRBV30 to TRBJ2-5; D gene unclear. Germline V gene lookup returns CDR1 GTSNPN and CDR2 SVGIG (reference sequence). The V end lost 4 bases, the J end lost 1 base, and 16 bases lay between the germline ends. This CDR3 has 15 amino acids. The CDR3 bases are TGTGCCTGGAATCGTGGTGGTACAGCCCAAGAGACCCAGTACTTC. Protein sequence: CAWNRGGTAQETQYF.

The CDR3 DNA sequence: TGTGCCAGCAGCTCGGGATGGGGCAACAATGAGCAGTTCTTC. It yields the protein CASSSGWGNNEQFF. The chain recombines TRBV7-2 with TRBJ2-1, with D possibly being TRBD1 or TRBD2 (5 bases each). From germline, CDR1 is SGHTA and CDR2 FQGNSA. V lost 4 bases, J lost 5 bases, and 12 bases lay in between. This CDR3 region has 14 residues.

The chain is built from TRBV4-1 and TRBJ1-4; 7 nucleotides align to TRBD1. CDR3 length equals 15 residues. Per germline, CDR1 MGHRA and CDR2 YSYEKL. V gave up 0 bases and J gave up 2 bases; unmatched junction bases: 0. The CDR3 loop reads CASSQETGTNEKLFF. Here the CDR3 DNA reads TGCGCCAGCAGCCAAGAGACAGGGACTAATGAAAAACTGTTTTTT.

The chain has TRBV21-1 and TRBJ1-2. TRBV21-1 is shown as a pseudogene. There are 14 residues in the CDR3. CDR3 region: CASSKSWGNYGYTF. Written as DNA, the CDR3 is TGTGCCAGCAGCAAAAGTTGGGGTAACTATGGCTACACCTTC.

The chain joins TRBV6-6 to TRBJ2-7; D might be TRBD1 or TRBD2, each matching 6 bases. V was trimmed by 7 bases and J by 4 bases, leaving 20 bases between them. Germline V lookup: CDR1 MNHNY, CDR2 SVGAGI (reference sequence). CDR3 length: 15 amino acids. CDR3 amino acids: CASTYLRGATYEQYF. CDR3 bases: TGTGCCAGCACCTATCTGAGGGGGGCTACATACGAGCAGTACTTC.

This chain joins TRBV15 and TRBJ2-3; either TRBD1 or TRBD2 may supply D (6 bases each). Germline CDR1 is LNHNV and CDR2 is YYDKDF (reference sequence). CDR3 size: 16 residues. Trimming pared 2 bases from V and 3 bases from J, leaving 15 bases between. The CDR3, as DNA: TGTGCCACCAGCAGACGTAGGGGGGCAGATACAGATACGCAGTATTTT. This gives the protein CATSRRRGADTDTQYF.

This chain joins TRBV18 and TRBJ1-1; D is uncertain. Per germline, CDR1 KGHSH and CDR2 LQKENI. Deletions cut 2 bases from V and 0 bases from J, with 10 bases between. This CDR3 has 15 residues. For the CDR3, the DNA is TGTGCCAGCTCACCAATACTTGGCCTGAACACTGAAGCTTTCTTT. Residues: CASSPILGLNTEAFF.

The V gene is TRBV27, the J gene TRBJ2-3; possible D gene TRBD2, 6 bases. Trimming took off 6 bases at V and 0 bases at J, with 16 bases between the two ends. Looked up from germline, CDR1 is MNHEY and CDR2 is SMNVEV (reference sequence). The CDR3 is 16 amino acids. DNA for the CDR3: TGTGCCAGCAGATACATGGGGGGTGATAGCACAGATACGCAGTATTTT. It translates to CASRYMGGDSTDTQYF.

This chain links TRBV6-2 or TRBV6-3 with TRBJ2-7; 8 bases agree with TRBD1. In germline, CDR1 is MNHEY, CDR2 SVGEGT. The CDR3 has 15 amino acids. V lost 4 bases, J lost 2 bases, and 7 bases stayed unmatched. The CDR3 is CASSSRTGSPYEQYF. The CDR3 DNA reads TGTGCCAGCAGTTCGAGGACAGGGAGTCCCTACGAGCAGTACTTC.

This sequence joins TRBV6-1 and TRBJ1-5; TRBD1 matches at 7 bases. Germline assignment: CDR1 MNHNS and CDR2 SASEGT. CDR3 length: 19 amino acids. The V segment lost 1 base and the J segment 4 bases; nucleotides outside the gene matches: 16. CDR3 bases: TGTGCCAGCAGTGAAGGATTATTAGTGGGACAGAGAATGAATCAGCCCCAGCATTTT. This encodes CASSEGLLVGQRMNQPQHF.

The chain couples TRBV3-1 (or the pseudogene TRBV3-2) to TRBJ2-5, with 7 bases that match TRBD1. This CDR3 comprises 18 residues. CDR1 is LGHDT and CDR2 is YNNKEL in the germline V gene (reference sequence). V was clipped by 0 bases and J by 0 bases; unmatched bases: 10. The CDR3 sequence is CASSQDRRRGTDQETQYF. For the CDR3, the DNA is TGTGCCAGCAGCCAAGATCGGCGCAGGGGGACAGACCAAGAGACCCAGTACTTC.

This clone has only one observation. V and J are TRBV18 and TRBJ1-2; tentative D call: TRBD1 (5 bases). The CDR3 covers 13 residues. Germline values: CDR1 KGHSH, CDR2 LQKENI. V was pared by 0 bases and J by 4 bases, with 6 bases between. The CDR3: CASSPPTAYGYTF. The CDR3, as DNA: TGTGCCAGCTCACCACCGACAGCCTATGGCTACACCTTC.

The chain employs TRBV7-3 and TRBJ1-2; 7 bases are a match to TRBD1. Germline assignment: CDR1 SGHTA and CDR2 FQGTGA. CDR3 length equals 15 residues. Losses at the gene ends were 3 bases for V and 2 bases for J; bases not matched to a gene: 6. The CDR3 region is CASSLGPGGNYGYTF. In DNA form, the CDR3 reads TGTGCCAGCAGCTTGGGACCAGGGGGGAACTATGGCTACACCTTC.

The gene calls are TRBV2 and TRBJ1-5, with no clear D. CDR3 length equals 14 residues. V lost 6 bases and J lost 1, with 10 bases in between. From germline, CDR1 is SNHLY and CDR2 FYNNEI. The CDR3 region has the DNA TGTGCCAGCAGGGCTGGACTGAGCAATCAGCCCCAGCATTTT. Translating it yields CASRAGLSNQPQHF.

V and J are TRBV6-5 and TRBJ1-5; D call uncertain. The V and J ends lost 5 bases and 3 bases respectively, with 8 bases between them. In germline, CDR1 is MNHEY, CDR2 SVGAGI. The CDR3 length is 13 residues. CDR3 amino acids: CASSRTFNQPQHF. The DNA of the CDR3 is TGTGCCAGCAGTCGTACATTCAATCAGCCCCAGCATTTT.

The chain employs TRBV18 and TRBJ1-2; TRBD1 is a possible D gene (5 bases). The V gene lost 2 bases and the J gene lost 7 bases, with 17 bases spanning the gap. CDR3 length equals 15 residues. Germline assignment: CDR1 KGHSH and CDR2 LQKENI. The CDR3 DNA is TGTGCCAGCTCACCAAGCGGGGCCCCTACTGGTGGCTACACCTTC. This sequence encodes CASSPSGAPTGGYTF.

The CDR3 loop is CASSQERTYGYTF. The CDR3 coding sequence is TGCGCCAGCAGCCAAGAAAGGACTTATGGCTACACCTTC. The genes are TRBV4-3 and TRBJ1-2; unclear D gene. Germline assignment: CDR1 LGHNA and CDR2 YSLEER. V was trimmed by 0 bases and J by 5 bases, leaving 7 bases between them. The CDR3 runs to 13 residues.

The genes are TRBV24-1 and TRBJ2-3; the D is unclear. The V end was cut by 5 bases, the J end by 3 bases, with 8 bases between. The CDR3 is made up of 13 amino acids. Germline V gene lookup returns CDR1 KGHDR and CDR2 SFDVKD. The CDR3 spells CATSAVGTDTQYF. The CDR3 coding sequence is TGTGCCACCAGTGCGGTGGGGACAGATACGCAGTATTTT.

This clone was seen a handful of times. The rearrangement uses TRBV2 and TRBJ1-1; TRBD1 aligns across 8 bases. Germline CDR1 is SNHLY and CDR2 is FYNNEI. The length of the CDR3 is 14 residues. V shed 6 bases, J shed 5 bases, and the junction held 8 bases outside the gene matches. This CDR3 reads CASRDRVLTTEAFF. CDR3 in DNA: TGTGCCAGCAGGGACAGGGTGCTTACAACTGAAGCTTTCTTT.